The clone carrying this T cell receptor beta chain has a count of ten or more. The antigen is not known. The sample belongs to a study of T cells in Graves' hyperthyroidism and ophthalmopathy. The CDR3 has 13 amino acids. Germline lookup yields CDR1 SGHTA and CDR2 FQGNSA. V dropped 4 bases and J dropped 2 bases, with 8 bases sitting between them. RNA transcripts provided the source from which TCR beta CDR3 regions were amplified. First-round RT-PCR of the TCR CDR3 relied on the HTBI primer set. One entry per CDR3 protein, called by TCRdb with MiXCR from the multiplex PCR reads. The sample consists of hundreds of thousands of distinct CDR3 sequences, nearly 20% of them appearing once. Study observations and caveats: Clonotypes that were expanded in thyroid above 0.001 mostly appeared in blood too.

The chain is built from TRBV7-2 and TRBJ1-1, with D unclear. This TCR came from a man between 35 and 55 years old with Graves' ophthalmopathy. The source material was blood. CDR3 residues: CASSSRTNTEAFF. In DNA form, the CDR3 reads TGTGCCAGCAGCTCCCGTACAAACACTGAAGCTTTCTTT.